These 19 T cell receptor beta chains originate from one sample sequenced in a study of Graves' ophthalmopathy and Graves' hyperthyroidism. RNA transcripts were the template, and TCR beta CDR3 regions were amplified from them. An opening RT-PCR round employed HTBI primers and preceded a second-round multiplex PCR. TCRdb re-called the multiplex PCR reads with MiXCR, one entry per CDR3 protein. The sample yields 340,000 or so distinct CDR3 sequences, 17% seen once. Sequenced input: peripheral blood. These receptors originate from an adult man with Graves' ophthalmopathy.

About this clonotype: Here the CDR3 omits its conserved ending phenylalanine or tryptophan, so a read error is the likely source. The chain joins TRBV24-1 to TRBJ1-2; TRBD1 is a possible D gene (6 bases). V lost 10 bases and J 9 bases, leaving 17 bases between the germline ends. CDR3 size: 12 residues. Germline CDR1 reads KGHDR; CDR2 reads SFDVKD. The CDR3, as DNA: TGTGCCACGGCCGGACAGCGCGGGAGCTACACCCTC. Amino acid sequence: CATAGQRGSYTL.

This clonotype was counted many times. The rearrangement joins TRBV6-5 to TRBJ2-7, with 7 nucleotides matching TRBD1. The germline gives CDR1 MNHEY, CDR2 SVGAGI. The CDR3 is 14 residues long. After removal of 5 bases from V and 3 bases from J, the junction contained 7 bases not matched to a gene. The CDR3 here is CASSRQGENYEQYF. CDR3 DNA: TGTGCCAGCAGTCGACAGGGCGAGAACTACGAGCAGTACTTC.

The J gene is TRBJ1-1, the V gene TRBV7-2; D ambiguous. The CDR3 consists of 13 residues. Trimming cost V 5 bases and J 4 bases, with 11 bases left between them. Germline V CDR1 and CDR2: SGHTA, FQGNSA. The CDR3 coding sequence is TGTGCCAGCAGCGACAATCGCGGCACTGAAGCTTTCTTT. Translation: CASSDNRGTEAFF.

In this sample, this clonotype turned up many times. One end of the junction is discordant with germline, which a read error may explain. The rearrangement joins TRBV19 to TRBJ1-1, with a possible D match to TRBD1 (6 bases). CDR1 LNHDA and CDR2 SQIVND come from the germline V gene (reference sequence). The CDR3 runs 14 residues. CDR3 coding DNA: TGTGCCAGTAGTACCTCGACAGGAGTCTCTGAGGCTTTCTTT. Its translation is CASSTSTGVSEAFF.

The chain has TRBV12-3 or TRBV12-4 and TRBJ1-1; D might be TRBD1 (5 bases). Trimming took 6 bases from V and 5 from J, leaving 16 bases between them. CDR3 size: 14 residues. The CDR3 DNA reads as TGTGCCAGCAGCCCCCCAGGGCTGTTGACTGAAGCTTTCTTT. Translation gives CASSPPGLLTEAFF.

The table lists this clonotype with many counts. The J gene is TRBJ2-7, the V gene TRBV11-2; D is ambiguous. The germline V and J ends were trimmed by 5 bases and 3 bases, with 8 bases remaining between them. This CDR3 has 12 residues. Germline assignment: CDR1 SGHAT and CDR2 FQNNGV. Here the CDR3 DNA reads TGTGCCAGCAGCCCCAACCACTACGAGCAGTACTTC. It specifies CASSPNHYEQYF. The full variable domain, its missing parts supplied by reference TRBV11-2 and TRBJ2-7, is EAGVAQSPRYKIIEKRQSVAFWCNPISGHATLYWYQQILGQGPKLLIQFQNNGVVDDSQLPKDRFSAERLKGVDSTLKIQPAKLEDSAVYLCASSPNHYEQYFGPGTRLTVT.

Ten or more counts support this clonotype. The CDR3 sequence is CASSRAGGSYEQYF. The CDR3 coding sequence is TGCGCCAGCAGCCGGGCGGGGGGTAGCTACGAGCAGTACTTC. V is TRBV5-1 and J is TRBJ2-7, with 8 positions matching TRBD2. CDR1 and CDR2 (germline): SGHRS, YFSETQ. After removal of 4 bases from V and 3 bases from J, the junction contained 6 bases not matched to a gene. The CDR3 consists of 14 residues.

This clonotype was seen at least ten times. V and J are TRBV18 and TRBJ2-5; tentatively, D is TRBD1 (6 bases). The CDR3 extends over 16 amino acids. Germline-derived CDR1 and CDR2 are KGHSH and LQKENI. V was shortened by 6 bases and J by 5 bases, with 22 bases between the two germline ends. DNA for the CDR3: TGTGCCAGCTCGCCGACGACAGGAGCGGACGGCGAGACCCAGTACTTC. Translating it yields CASSPTTGADGETQYF.

This clonotype was observed at least ten times. The rearrangement uses TRBV7-9 and TRBJ1-3; D is ambiguous. The V end was cut by 3 bases, the J end by 10 bases, with 16 bases between. Germline assignment: CDR1 SEHNR and CDR2 FQNEAQ (reference sequence). The CDR3 consists of 14 residues. The CDR3 nucleotides are TGTGCCAGCAGCTTCACGGCAGCCAGTTTAACCATATATTTT. It encodes CASSFTAASLTIYF.

The chain joins TRBV6-2 or TRBV6-3 to TRBJ1-5; 12 nucleotides line up with TRBD1. The length of the CDR3 is 16 residues. The V and J ends lost 3 bases and 6 bases, in that order; junction bases with no gene match: 6. Germline loops: CDR1 MNHEY, CDR2 SVGEGT. CDR3 loop: CASSYTGTGGGQPQHF. CDR3 bases: TGTGCCAGCAGTTATACCGGGACAGGGGGCGGTCAGCCCCAGCATTTT.

This clonotype came up many times. The chain links TRBV28 to TRBJ2-5, with 7 bases aligning to TRBD1. The J segment lost 10 bases and the V segment lost 7 bases, leaving 15 bases of the junction unmatched. This CDR3 region has 14 residues. The germline V gene encodes CDR1 MDHEN and CDR2 SYDVKM. This chain's CDR3 is CASISQGPGSGQYF. The CDR3 DNA reads as TGTGCCAGCATCTCACAGGGGCCAGGGAGTGGCCAGTACTTC.

This clonotype came up many times. This chain links TRBV6-1 with TRBJ1-1; D remains ambiguous. CDR1 is MNHNS and CDR2 is SASEGT in the germline V gene. V lost 6 bases to trimming and J lost 2 bases, with 13 bases between them. The CDR3 runs to 14 residues. The CDR3 bases are TGTGCCAGCAGAGATTCAACAGCTAACACTGAAGCTTTCTTT. It yields the protein CASRDSTANTEAFF.

This chain links TRBV5-1 with TRBJ1-1; D possibly corresponds to TRBD1 (6 bases). Germline values: CDR1 SGHRS, CDR2 YFSETQ. The CDR3 covers 15 residues. V shed 4 bases and J shed 3 bases, with 16 bases lying between them. The CDR3 DNA reads as TGCGCCAGCAGCCAAGAGGCAGGGGTAGACACTGAAGCTTTCTTT. This sequence encodes CASSQEAGVDTEAFF.

This clonotype was picked up many times. The J gene is TRBJ1-2, the V gene TRBV27; 9 bases align to TRBD1. The V segment lost 7 bases and the J segment 7 bases; nucleotides outside the gene matches: 4. Germline V gene sequence: CDR1 MNHEY, CDR2 SMNVEV (reference sequence). The CDR3 is 12 residues long. The CDR3 DNA follows: TGTGCCAGCACTCACAGGGGGCCTGGCTACACCTTC. As protein: CASTHRGPGYTF.

This clonotype was counted many times. This chain joins TRBV6-1 and TRBJ2-7, with a weak D call TRBD2 (5 bases). Trimming removed 6 bases at V and 9 bases at J, with 18 bases between. Per germline, CDR1 MNHNS and CDR2 SASEGT. The CDR3 length is 13 residues. CDR3 sequence: CASRPGINAGQYF. The CDR3 DNA sequence: TGTGCCAGCAGACCCGGGATAAACGCCGGGCAGTACTTC.

The chain carries TRBV11-2 and TRBJ1-2; no clear D gene. V was cut by 9 bases and J by 4 bases, with 21 bases left in between. Germline CDR1 is SGHAT and CDR2 is FQNNGV. CDR3 size: 15 residues. Here the CDR3 DNA reads TGTGCCAGTAGTATGAGCCTTAGCCTTACCTATGGCTACACCTTC. Translation gives CASSMSLSLTYGYTF.

This clonotype was recorded at least ten times. The genes are TRBV5-1 and TRBJ2-7, with D possibly TRBD1 on 5 matching bases. The CDR3 spans 14 residues. V gave up 1 base and J gave up 2 bases, with 10 bases separating them. CDR1 SGHRS and CDR2 YFSETQ come from the germline V gene. CDR3 bases: TGCGCCAGCAGCTTGACAGGATTAGCCTACGAGCAGTACTTC. Amino acids: CASSLTGLAYEQYF.

This clonotype was counted many times. This chain uses TRBV27 with TRBJ1-6; possible D gene TRBD1, 6 bases. Germline assignment: CDR1 MNHEY and CDR2 SMNVEV (reference sequence). Trimming pared 5 bases from V and 0 bases from J, leaving 8 bases between. This CDR3 is built from 15 residues. The CDR3 DNA is TGTGCCAGCAGTGCGACAGGCTCCTATAATTCACCCCTCCACTTT. Its translation: CASSATGSYNSPLHF.

This clonotype was seen repeatedly, ten times or more. The V and J genes are TRBV29-1 and TRBJ1-3; D remains ambiguous. Trimming stripped 4 bases from V and 0 bases from J, with 7 bases between. This CDR3 spans 13 amino acids. Germline V gene sequence: CDR1 SQVTM, CDR2 ANQGSEA. The CDR3 loop reads CSVVVSSGNTIYF. Here the CDR3 DNA reads TGCAGCGTTGTAGTCAGCTCTGGAAACACCATATATTTT.